A single sample is the source of the 9 T cell receptor beta chains below, sequenced in a study (dated by TCRdb to between 2015 and 2016). The protocol used for the library was 5' RACE. Sequencing relied on an Illumina MiSeq. The public reads were reanalyzed by TCRdb: fastp trimming at Q25, MiXCR alignment, in-frame beta chains only. Each entry is one CDR3 protein sequence, shown with its most common DNA and genes. The sample table lists about 13,000 distinct CDR3 sequences, 20% to 30% of them with a count of one. The ten largest clones add up to 2.5% to 3.5% of the sample. Sequencing input: naive CD4+ T cells sorted from blood. Reading the label with the study, this specimen's cell subset or site is: naive CD4+ T cells, CD4+CD45RA+CD25-. Receptors originate from a female donor with breast cancer.

This chain connects TRBV5-1 to TRBJ1-4; 7 nucleotides match TRBD1. With V trimmed by 2 bases and J by 6 bases, 7 bases remained unmatched. CDR1 is SGHRS, CDR2 YFSETQ, per germline. The CDR3 runs to 15 residues. CDR3 amino acids: CASSLMGTDYEKLFF. The CDR3 bases are TGCGCCAGCAGCTTAATGGGGACAGATTATGAAAAACTGTTTTTT.

Worth noting for this clonotype: A much more abundant neighbour one base away suggests this may be a read error. The conserved phenylalanine or tryptophan normally closing the CDR3 is absent here, so this likely arose from a read error. This chain uses TRBV20-1 with TRBJ1-5; 8 nucleotides line up with TRBD1. The V gene end was trimmed by 3 bases and the J gene end by 6 bases; junction bases not matched to a gene: 10. Germline CDR1 is DFQATT and CDR2 is SNEGSKA (reference sequence). CDR3 size: 15 residues. CDR3 nucleotides: TGCAGTGCTAGCCCCACAGGGGGGGTGGGTCAGCCCCAGCATCTT. It specifies CSASPTGGVGQPQHL.

In this sample, this clonotype turned up a few times. This may come from a read error, since a much larger clone is one base off. This chain connects TRBV9 to TRBJ2-5, with unresolved D. CDR1 is SGDLS, CDR2 YYNGEE, per germline. Trimming left V 4 bases short and J 4 bases short, with 17 bases between. This CDR3 is built from 15 residues. The CDR3 nucleotides read TGTGCCAGCAGCTTATCGTCTAGTTCGGGAGAGACCCAGTACTTC. Translation: CASSLSSSSGETQYF.

This clonotype was seen a few times. This chain's CDR3 is CSARDHGRGISPYEQYF. CDR3 coding DNA: TGCAGTGCTAGAGATCATGGCAGGGGTATTTCTCCCTACGAGCAGTACTTC. This chain uses TRBV20-1 with TRBJ2-7, with D possibly TRBD1 on 6 matching bases. The V gene's germline CDR1 is DFQATT and CDR2 SNEGSKA (reference sequence). The V gene lost 0 bases and the J gene lost 2 bases, with 20 bases spanning the gap. The CDR3 runs to 17 residues.

At least ten counts were recorded for this clonotype. The chain links TRBV25-1 to TRBJ2-1; TRBD2 matches at 14 bases. The CDR3 extends over 18 amino acids. Germline V CDR1 and CDR2: MGHDK, SYGVNS. V lost 3 bases and J lost 9; bases outside the gene matches: 13. The CDR3 DNA follows: TGTGCCAGCAGTGAGTTACCCGGTCGGACTAGCGGGAGGCCTGAGCAGTTCTTC. It yields the protein CASSELPGRTSGRPEQFF.

By sample share, this clonotype is medium-sized. J is TRBJ2-3 and V is TRBV7-9; 10 nucleotides line up with TRBD2. Germline V CDR1 and CDR2: SEHNR, FQNEAQ (reference sequence). With 3 bases clipped from V and 2 bases from J, the junction kept 11 bases outside the gene matches. The CDR3 has 18 residues. DNA for the CDR3: TGTGCCAGCAGCTTGGGACTAGCGAACGGTCGATTCACAGATACGCAGTATTTT. This encodes CASSLGLANGRFTDTQYF.

This clonotype was counted only a few times. The V gene is TRBV10-3, the J gene TRBJ1-5; TRBD1 agrees at 7 bases. CDR3 length equals 12 residues. The V segment lost 10 bases and the J segment 4 bases; nucleotides outside the gene matches: 4. The V gene's germline CDR1 is ENHRY and CDR2 SYGVKD. The CDR3 nucleotides are TGTGCCACCGGGACAGCTAATCAGCCCCAGCATTTT. Protein: CATGTANQPQHF.

This clonotype is termed medium-sized (0.01 to 0.1%). The V gene is TRBV24-1, the J gene TRBJ1-1; the D gene is possibly TRBD1 (6 bases). CDR1 is KGHDR, CDR2 SFDVKD, per germline. The CDR3 spans 14 residues. The V gene lost 3 bases and the J gene lost 3 bases, with 10 bases spanning the gap. The CDR3 DNA reads TGTGCCACCAGTGATCAGGGGCGGTACACTGAAGCTTTCTTT. It is translated as CATSDQGRYTEAFF.

The chain has TRBV7-9 and TRBJ2-1, with TRBD2 matching over 8 bases. Trimming took 1 base from V and 7 from J; bases not matched to a gene: 6. The CDR3 covers 15 residues. The V gene's germline CDR1 is SEHNR and CDR2 FQNEAQ (reference sequence). DNA of the CDR3: TGTGCCAGCAGCTTAGTAAGCGGGAGCACGAATGAGCAGTTCTTC. It codes for CASSLVSGSTNEQFF. The full variable domain, its missing parts supplied by reference TRBV7-9 and TRBJ2-1, is DTGVSQNPRHKITKRGQNVTFRCDPISEHNRLYWYRQTLGQGPEFLTYFQNEAQLEKSRLLSDRFSAERPKGSFSTLEIQRTEQGDSAMYLCASSLVSGSTNEQFFGPGTRLTVL.